This T cell receptor (beta chain) was sequenced for a study of T cell responses to AZD1222 COVID-19 vaccine (dated by TCRdb to the early 2020s). As for the study more broadly: AZD1222 recipients given second doses at about 4 weeks or at about 12 weeks were pooled, since spike-specific TCR depth and breadth were not found to differ between the two schedules. Trial participants were enrolled by age into subgroups of 18-55, 56-69 and 70-plus years, and roughly 150, 30 and 60 TCR-sequenced participants, respectively, were included in these subgroups. TCR sequencing covered 233 trial participants: 207 given two doses of AZD1222 and 26 given two doses of MenACWY control vaccine.

On the study overall, not on this receptor specifically: Reportedly, almost half of the unique spike-specific TCRs recognized epitopes lying outside the regions that are mutated in the B.1.351 and B.1.1.7 variants. The vaccine-associated CD4 TCRs covered the entire spike protein, and the dominant responses fell in regions 160-218 and 743-854. A significant rise in spike-specific TCR breadth and depth was observed after two AZD1222 doses relative to day 0 and relative to MenACWY recipients. The 56-69-year group was small, and its depth increase did not reach significance, likely because of low power. Participants were mostly white British and included more females than males, and it was suggested by the authors that clonal diversity may have been underestimated. Because no day 14 peak-response samples were available, the repertoires could be characterized only after the peak T cell response. Conclusions about previously exposed vaccinees were limited because only a handful of AZD1222 recipients were SARS-CoV-2 seropositive at baseline.

Per the publication, the time point label means: baseline before first vaccination. The vaccinee samples were drawn from two UK trials, COV001 and COV002, one of which was a single-blind randomized controlled phase 2/3 trial testing AZD1222 (ChAdOx1 nCoV-19) in healthy adults. Trial participant PBMC samples were collected at day 0 and day 28 after the second dose for TCRbeta chain sequencing. Regarding this clone: Its antigen has not been determined. Nothing much larger sits one base from this clone, and base qualities are not available.

The CDR3 regions of human TCRbeta chains were subjected to immunosequencing. Per the source publication's procedure: TCRs in the repertoires were compared against a reference library of SARS-CoV-2-specific TCRs that had been generated with the MIRA antigen-specificity platform. Breadth was defined as the fraction of unique TCRs that were SARS-CoV-2-associated. Depth was defined as the fraction of total T cells that were SARS-CoV-2-associated. Using the MIRA data, every spike-specific TCR was mapped to the spike region that the TCR reacted to and assigned to either a CD4 or a CD8 class. Log10-transformed breadth and depth values were compared by one-way ANOVA with Sidak's multiple comparisons tests. Sourced from immuneACCESS, this table was stored by TCRdb with only in-frame sequences that have V and J called. A share of the clones is absent; for the studies checked, an unresolved V gene accounts for under half, and the remainder has no known explanation. The V and J calls and the clone size are those of that table, but D and trimming were determined from the DNA. The sample includes some 130,000 clones, with around four fifths observed a single time. The ten largest clones capture approximately 4% of the sample.

The V and J ends are trimmed by 2 bases and 6 bases, leaving 10 bases between them. The germline V gene (reference sequence) gives CDR1 as MNHNY and CDR2 as SVGAGI. From the cysteine through the phenylalanine, the CDR3 covers 13 amino acids. Only the CDR3 DNA stays, 39 bases, in frame from base 1. The TCR was taken from an adult in good health. The source was peripheral blood, collected on day 0 of AZD1222 vaccination. The chain is assembled from TRBV6-6 and TRBJ1-1; the D gene identity is not certain. CDR3 protein: CASSYPVGAEAFF. The DNA reads as follows: TGTGCCAGCAGTTACCCGGTTGGGGCTGAAGCTTTCTTT.